Each of the 14 T cell receptor beta chains below was sequenced from the same sample in a study of cytomegalovirus exposure and HLA in healthy donors. The PCR had 60 Vbeta and 13 Jbeta primers. Data came from immunoSEQ multiplex PCR; TCRdb stores just in-frame clones and leaves some out. This sample's table has about 140,000 clones. What was sequenced was PBMCs. The receptors come from a woman between 18 and 30 years old in good health and CMV-seronegative.

The chain employs TRBV5-1 and TRBJ2-2; D is uncertain. V was clipped by 0 bases and J by 5 bases, with 5 bases between them. CDR3 length equals 13 residues. Germline CDR1 is SGHRS and CDR2 is YFSETQ. This CDR3 is CASSLELTGELFF. CDR3 nucleotide sequence: TGCGCCAGCAGCTTGGAACTAACCGGGGAGCTGTTTTTT. Complete variable domain (other parts from reference TRBV5-1 and TRBJ2-2): KAGVTQTPRYLIKTRGQQVTLSCSPISGHRSVSWYQQTPGQGLQFLFEYFSETQRNKGNFPGRFSGRQFSNSRSEMNVSTLELGDSALYLCASSLELTGELFFGEGSRLTVL.

The V and J genes are TRBV12-5 and TRBJ2-3, with 9 bases lining up with TRBD1. The germline CDR1 and CDR2 sequences are LGHNT and FRNRAP. The CDR3 has 15 residues. V lost 5 bases, J lost 3 bases, and 6 bases stayed unmatched. CDR3 region: CASGPGTGLTDTQYF. The CDR3 bases are TGTGCTAGTGGTCCCGGGACAGGGTTGACAGATACGCAGTATTTT.

V and J are TRBV30 and TRBJ2-7; 8 bases match TRBD1. V dropped 2 bases and J dropped 6; count of bases not matched to a gene: 6. The CDR3 covers 13 residues. Germline CDR1 reads GTSNPN; CDR2 reads SVGIG (reference sequence). Here the CDR3 DNA reads TGTGCCTGGAGTAGGGGTACAGGGGGCGAGCAGTACGTC. This sequence encodes CAWSRGTGGEQYV.

The V and J genes are TRBV11-2 and TRBJ2-1; D possibly corresponds to TRBD2 (5 bases). Trimming stripped 5 bases from V and 0 bases from J, with 11 bases between. The V gene's germline CDR1 is SGHAT and CDR2 FQNNGV. CDR3 length: 15 residues. CDR3 coding DNA: TGTGCCAGCAGCACACAGCGGAGCTCCTACAATGAGCAGTTCTTC. Translated: CASSTQRSSYNEQFF.

The rearrangement joins TRBV7-6 to TRBJ2-1; 7 nucleotides agree with TRBD2. CDR1 and CDR2 (germline): SGHVS, FNYEAQ. Unmatched junction bases numbered 14, after V lost 8 bases and J lost 10 bases. The CDR3 is 14 amino acids. Here the CDR3 reads CASAEERGGVEQFF. The CDR3 coding sequence is TGTGCCAGCGCCGAGGAGCGGGGAGGAGTGGAGCAGTTCTTC.

J is TRBJ1-2 and V is TRBV27, with a tentative D call TRBD1 (5 bases). Germline CDR1 reads MNHEY; CDR2 reads SMNVEV (reference sequence). V lost 1 base and J lost 7, with 10 bases in between. The CDR3 consists of 13 residues. CDR3 region: CASSLWQGSGYTF. CDR3 DNA sequence: TGTGCCAGCAGTTTATGGCAGGGAAGTGGCTACACCTTC.

This chain uses TRBV6-5 with TRBJ1-1; TRBD1 aligns across 9 bases. Per germline, CDR1 MNHEY and CDR2 SVGAGI. CDR3 length equals 15 residues. The trim removed 5 bases at V and 4 bases at J, leaving 8 bases unmatched. DNA of the CDR3: TGTGCCAGCAGTCCCACAGGGGGCAGTGGCACTGAAGCTTTCTTT. Protein: CASSPTGGSGTEAFF.

The chain is built from TRBV19 and TRBJ2-1, with 8 bases identical to TRBD2. Per germline, CDR1 LNHDA and CDR2 SQIVND (reference sequence). With V trimmed by 0 bases and J by 7 bases, 8 bases remained unmatched. The CDR3 is 16 residues long. Written as DNA, the CDR3 is TGTGCCAGTAGTATAGACAGCGGGAGAGGTAGTAATGAGCAGTTCTTC. Residues: CASSIDSGRGSNEQFF.

The V and J genes are TRBV27 and TRBJ1-5, with D maybe TRBD1 (6 bases). The CDR3 is 14 residues long. V lost 4 bases, J lost 0 bases, and 7 bases lay in between. From germline, CDR1 is MNHEY and CDR2 SMNVEV (reference sequence). The CDR3 DNA reads TGTGCCAGCAGTTGGGACATTAGCAATCAGCCCCAGCATTTT. Its translation: CASSWDISNQPQHF.

The chain uses TRBV15 and TRBJ1-5; D possibly corresponds to TRBD1 (6 bases). This CDR3 has 19 amino acids. Germline values: CDR1 LNHNV, CDR2 YYDKDF (reference sequence). The V gene lost 2 bases and the J gene lost 0 bases, with 20 bases spanning the gap. The CDR3 DNA sequence: TGTGCCACCAGCAGACTAACTAGGACAGCGAGTTATAGCAATCAGCCCCAGCATTTT. It encodes CATSRLTRTASYSNQPQHF.

The chain has TRBV6-1 and TRBJ2-7, with 8 bases aligning to TRBD1. Germline-derived CDR1 and CDR2 are MNHNS and SASEGT. V shed 2 bases and J 5 bases; nucleotides not matched to a gene: 5. CDR3 length: 14 residues. This CDR3 reads CASSETGGLHEQYV. In DNA form, the CDR3 reads TGTGCCAGCAGTGAAACAGGGGGATTACACGAGCAGTACGTC.

The chain links TRBV5-3 to TRBJ2-3, with 10 positions matching TRBD2. TRBV5-3 is identified as an open reading frame with a role that is uncertain. V was clipped by 4 bases and J by 5 bases; unmatched bases: 7. The CDR3 has 15 amino acids. CDR3 in amino acids: CARSQGLAVQDTQYF. CDR3 in DNA: TGTGCCAGAAGCCAAGGACTAGCGGTTCAAGATACGCAGTATTTT.

V and J are TRBV6-1 and TRBJ1-5; D ambiguous. This CDR3 region has 14 residues. The V and J ends lost 3 bases and 0 bases respectively, with 6 bases between them. Per germline, CDR1 MNHNS and CDR2 SASEGT. The CDR3 reads CASSEQYSNQPQHF. As DNA, the CDR3 is TGTGCCAGCAGTGAGCAGTATAGCAATCAGCCCCAGCATTTT.

The V call is TRBV7-9, the J call TRBJ2-7; D is undetermined. CDR1 is SEHNR, CDR2 FQNEAQ, per germline (reference sequence). The CDR3 is 12 amino acids. Trimming removed 9 bases at V and 6 bases at J, with 15 bases between. CDR3 protein: CASTRSFVEQYF. CDR3 bases: TGTGCCAGTACCCGGAGTTTCGTCGAGCAGTACTTC. The full variable domain, its missing parts supplied by reference TRBV7-9 and TRBJ2-7, is DTGVSQNPRHKITKRGQNVTFRCDPISEHNRLYWYRQTLGQGPEFLTYFQNEAQLEKSRLLSDRFSAERPKGSFSTLEIQRTEQGDSAMYLCASTRSFVEQYFGPGTRLTVT.